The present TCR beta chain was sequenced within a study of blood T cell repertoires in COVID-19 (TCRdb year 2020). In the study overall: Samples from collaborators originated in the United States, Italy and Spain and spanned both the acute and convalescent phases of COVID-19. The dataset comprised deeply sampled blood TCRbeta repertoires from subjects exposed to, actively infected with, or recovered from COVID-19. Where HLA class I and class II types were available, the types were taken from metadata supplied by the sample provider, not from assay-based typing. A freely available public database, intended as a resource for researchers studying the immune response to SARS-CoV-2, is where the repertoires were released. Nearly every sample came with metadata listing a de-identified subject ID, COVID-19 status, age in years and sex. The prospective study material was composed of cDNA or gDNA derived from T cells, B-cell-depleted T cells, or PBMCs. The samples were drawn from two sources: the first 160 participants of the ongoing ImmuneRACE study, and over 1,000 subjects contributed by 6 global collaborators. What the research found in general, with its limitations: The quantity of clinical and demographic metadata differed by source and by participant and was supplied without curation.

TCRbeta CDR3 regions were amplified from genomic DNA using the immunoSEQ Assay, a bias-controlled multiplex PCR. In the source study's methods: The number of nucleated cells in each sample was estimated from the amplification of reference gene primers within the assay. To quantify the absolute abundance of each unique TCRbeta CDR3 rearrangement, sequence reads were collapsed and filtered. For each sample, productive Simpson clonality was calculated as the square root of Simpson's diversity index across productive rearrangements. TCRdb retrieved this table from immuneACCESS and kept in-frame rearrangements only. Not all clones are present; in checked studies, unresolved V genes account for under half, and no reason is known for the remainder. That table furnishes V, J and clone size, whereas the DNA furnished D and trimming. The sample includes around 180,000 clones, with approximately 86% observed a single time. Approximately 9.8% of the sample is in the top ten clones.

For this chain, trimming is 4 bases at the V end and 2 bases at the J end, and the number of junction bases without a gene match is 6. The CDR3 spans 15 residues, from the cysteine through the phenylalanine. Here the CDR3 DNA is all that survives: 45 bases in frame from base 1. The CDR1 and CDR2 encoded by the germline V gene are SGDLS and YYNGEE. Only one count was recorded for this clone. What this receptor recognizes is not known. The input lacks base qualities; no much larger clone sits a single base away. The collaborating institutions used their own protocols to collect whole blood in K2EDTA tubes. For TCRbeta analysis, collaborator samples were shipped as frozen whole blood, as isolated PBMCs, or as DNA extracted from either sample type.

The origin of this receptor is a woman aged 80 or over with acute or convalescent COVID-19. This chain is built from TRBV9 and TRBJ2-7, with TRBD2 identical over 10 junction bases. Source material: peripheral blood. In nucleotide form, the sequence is TGTGCCAGCAGCCTACGGACTAGCGGAGCCTACGAGCAGTACTTC. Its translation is CASSLRTSGAYEQYF.